A single sample is the source of the 18 T cell receptor beta chains below, sequenced in a study of control samples from healthy donors and cancer patients. The data were produced by immunoSEQ multiplex PCR, yet TCRdb's version contains in-frame clones alone and is incomplete. The sample records 65,000 to 75,000 clones, roughly 84% being singletons. The sequencing input was blood. The origin of the receptors is a woman aged 45-65 years in good health.

The genes are TRBV27 and TRBJ1-1, with D possibly being TRBD1 (5 bases). The CDR3 runs to 14 residues. The germline V gene encodes CDR1 MNHEY and CDR2 SMNVEV (reference sequence). The ends were cut back, 1 base at V and 1 base at J, with 7 bases in the middle. Here the CDR3 DNA reads TGTGCCAGCAGTTTATTGGGGGGGAACACTGAAGCTTTCTTT. The encoded protein is CASSLLGGNTEAFF.

The rearrangement uses TRBV6-5 and TRBJ1-1; no reliable D call. CDR3 length equals 13 residues. Trimming took 7 bases from V and 0 from J, leaving 9 bases between them. Germline CDR1 MNHEY, CDR2 SVGAGI. The CDR3 sequence: CASKGTVNTEAFF. For the CDR3, the DNA is TGTGCCAGCAAGGGTACAGTGAACACTGAAGCTTTCTTT.

V is TRBV5-1 and J is TRBJ1-5, with TRBD1 matching over 7 bases. The CDR3 sequence is 15 residues long. J lost 0 bases, V lost 5 bases, and 5 bases had no gene match. CDR1 is SGHRS and CDR2 is YFSETQ in the germline V gene. In DNA form, the CDR3 reads TGCGCCAGCAGGAGGGGACAGAATAGCAATCAGCCCCAGCATTTT. Its protein product is CASRRGQNSNQPQHF.

The rearrangement uses TRBV27 and TRBJ1-1, with TRBD1 as a possible D gene (5 bases). V shed 2 bases and J shed 10 bases, with 17 bases lying between them. CDR3 length: 14 residues. Germline V lookup: CDR1 MNHEY, CDR2 SMNVEV (reference sequence). CDR3 nucleotides: TGTGCCAGCAGTTTAAAATACCAGGGCGCCGGAGCTTTCTTT. Translating gives CASSLKYQGAGAFF.

V is TRBV9 and J is TRBJ1-3; possible D gene TRBD1, 5 bases. This CDR3 region has 15 residues. The germline V gene encodes CDR1 SGDLS and CDR2 YYNGEE. V shed 3 bases and J shed 4 bases, with 14 bases lying between them. In DNA, the CDR3 is TGTGCCAGCAGCGCCCTGGGGGGATCCGGAAACACCATATATTTT. Its translation is CASSALGGSGNTIYF.

The chain has TRBV16 and TRBJ2-2; 12 bases line up with TRBD2. The germline V gene encodes CDR1 KGHSY and CDR2 FQNENV. V shed 0 bases, J shed 6 bases, and the junction held 8 bases outside the gene matches. The CDR3 has 18 amino acids. The CDR3 nucleotides are TGTGCCAGCAGCCAATCGAGGCTAGCGGGAGGGCCCGCCGGGGAGCTGTTTTTT. It is translated as CASSQSRLAGGPAGELFF. The full variable domain, in which reference TRBV16 and TRBJ2-2 provide the parts outside the CDR3, is GEEVAQTPKHLVRGEGQKAKLYCAPIKGHSYVFWYQQVLKNEFKFLISFQNENVFDETGMPKERFSAKCLPNSPCSLEIQATKLEDSAVYFCASSQSRLAGGPAGELFFGEGSRLTVL.

The V call is TRBV18, the J call TRBJ1-5, with D hard to call. The germline V gene encodes CDR1 KGHSH and CDR2 LQKENI. The ends were cut back, 0 bases at V and 4 bases at J, with 10 bases in the middle. The CDR3 contains 15 residues. CDR3 region: CASSPPSLDNQPQHF. The CDR3 nucleotides read TGTGCCAGCTCACCACCTTCCCTAGATAATCAGCCCCAGCATTTT.

Points on this clone: Other nucleotide sequences from this sample produce the same CDR3. This rearrangement joins TRBV7-2 to TRBJ1-5; the D is unclear. V lost 2 bases to trimming and J lost 7 bases, with 12 bases between them. The CDR3 has 14 amino acids. In germline, CDR1 is SGHTA, CDR2 FQGNSA. The CDR3 here is CASSLSPGGQPQHF. DNA of the CDR3: TGTGCCAGCAGCTTATCCCCAGGCGGCCAGCCCCAGCATTTT.

The J gene is TRBJ2-3, the V gene TRBV3-1 (or the pseudogene TRBV3-2); D perhaps matches TRBD1 (6 bases). Deletions cut 4 bases from V and 1 base from J, with 12 bases between. This CDR3 contains 15 residues. The germline gives CDR1 LGHDT, CDR2 YNNKEL (reference sequence). CDR3 loop: CASSPGQTRTDTQYF. CDR3 sequence (DNA): TGTGCCAGCAGCCCGGGACAAACCCGCACAGATACGCAGTATTTT.

The chain combines TRBV7-6 with TRBJ2-4, with TRBD2 matching over 8 bases. The V segment lost 5 bases and the J segment 8 bases; nucleotides outside the gene matches: 5. This CDR3 has 13 amino acids. Germline V gives CDR1 SGHVS, CDR2 FNYEAQ. CDR3 loop: CASSPGGSDIQYF. CDR3 bases: TGTGCCAGCAGCCCGGGGGGGAGTGACATTCAGTACTTC.

CDR3 in amino acids: CSVRQTGLVTEAFF. Here the CDR3 DNA reads TGCAGCGTTCGACAGACAGGGTTAGTCACTGAAGCTTTCTTT. The gene calls are TRBV29-1 and TRBJ1-1; 7 nucleotides agree with TRBD1. This CDR3 spans 14 amino acids. Losses at the gene ends were 5 bases for V and 4 bases for J; bases not matched to a gene: 10. Germline V gene data show CDR1 as SQVTM and CDR2 as ANQGSEA.

Comments on this clone: The junction and the germline gene differ at one end; a read error may be behind it. The V and J genes are TRBV11-2 and TRBJ1-1; D is undetermined. The CDR3 has 11 residues. CDR1 SGHAT and CDR2 FQNNGV come from the germline V gene. The CDR3 protein is CASSLDTEAFF. The CDR3 bases are TGTGCCAGCAGCCTAGACACTGAAGCTTTCTTT.

V is TRBV28 and J is TRBJ2-2; tentative D call: TRBD2 (5 bases). Germline V CDR1 and CDR2: MDHEN, SYDVKM. V lost 5 bases and J 4 bases, leaving 20 bases between the germline ends. There are 17 residues in the CDR3. Written as DNA, the CDR3 is TGTGCCAGCAGTCATTTCCCTAGGAGGATGGCCACCGGGGAGCTGTTTTTT. Encoded protein: CASSHFPRRMATGELFF.

The chain joins TRBV6-5 to TRBJ2-6; TRBD1 matches 7 bases. V lost 2 bases and J lost 2; bases outside the gene matches: 3. The germline CDR1 and CDR2 sequences are MNHEY and SVGAGI. The CDR3 loop spans 16 amino acids. CDR3 protein: CASSYTDRAGANVLTF. For the CDR3, the DNA is TGTGCCAGCAGTTACACTGACAGGGCTGGGGCCAACGTCCTGACTTTC.

V gene TRBV3-1 (or the pseudogene TRBV3-2) combines with J gene TRBJ2-3, with TRBD2 matching 7 bases. V dropped 6 bases and J dropped 4; count of bases not matched to a gene: 13. This CDR3 contains 16 residues. Germline V lookup: CDR1 LGHDT, CDR2 YNNKEL (reference sequence). CDR3 in DNA: TGTGCCAGCAGGAAGGCCGGGGGAGGGGCCCCAGATACGCAGTATTTT. It translates to CASRKAGGGAPDTQYF.

The V call is TRBV7-9, the J call TRBJ2-2; no clear D gene. Between the trimmed V and J ends, which lost 4 bases and 1 base, there was a span of 10 bases. CDR3 length: 15 amino acids. The germline V gene encodes CDR1 SEHNR and CDR2 FQNEAQ (reference sequence). The CDR3 protein is CASSYGSENTGELFF. Written as DNA, the CDR3 is TGTGCCAGCAGCTACGGGTCGGAGAACACCGGGGAGCTGTTTTTT.

The V and J genes are TRBV7-3 and TRBJ1-2, with D possibly being TRBD1 (5 bases). The CDR3 totals 13 residues. Germline V gene sequence: CDR1 SGHTA, CDR2 FQGTGA. V lost 1 base and J lost 8, with 11 bases in between. The CDR3 DNA reads TGTGCCAGCAGCTTAATCCAGGGTGAGGGCTACACCTTC. This translates into CASSLIQGEGYTF.

This rearrangement joins TRBV18 to TRBJ2-5, with TRBD2 identical over 9 bases. Germline values: CDR1 KGHSH, CDR2 LQKENI. V gave up 3 bases and J gave up 1 base; unmatched junction bases: 6. The CDR3 length is 16 residues. CDR3 protein: CASSPLAGNPQETQYF. In DNA form, the CDR3 reads TGTGCCAGCTCACCCCTAGCGGGAAACCCCCAAGAGACCCAGTACTTC.